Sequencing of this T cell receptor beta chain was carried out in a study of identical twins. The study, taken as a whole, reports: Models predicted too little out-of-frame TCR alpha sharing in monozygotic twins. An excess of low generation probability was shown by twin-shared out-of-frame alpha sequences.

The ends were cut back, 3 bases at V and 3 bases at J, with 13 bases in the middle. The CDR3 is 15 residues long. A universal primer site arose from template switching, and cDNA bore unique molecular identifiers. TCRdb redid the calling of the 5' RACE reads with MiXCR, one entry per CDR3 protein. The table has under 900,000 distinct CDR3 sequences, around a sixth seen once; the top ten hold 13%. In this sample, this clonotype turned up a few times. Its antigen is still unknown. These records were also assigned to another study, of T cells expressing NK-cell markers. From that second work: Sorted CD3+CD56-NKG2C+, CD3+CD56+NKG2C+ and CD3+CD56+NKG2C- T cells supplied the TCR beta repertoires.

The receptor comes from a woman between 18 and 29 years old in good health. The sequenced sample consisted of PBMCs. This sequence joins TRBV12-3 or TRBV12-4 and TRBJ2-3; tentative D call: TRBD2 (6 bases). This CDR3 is CASSFPGLITDTQYF. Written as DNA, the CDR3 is TGTGCCAGCAGTTTCCCGGGACTTATAACAGATACGCAGTATTTT.